Included here is one T cell receptor beta chain sequence, with context. Antigen specificity is unknown. The treatment: approximately nine-day PBMC culture with coronavirus spike peptide pools or control peptides (ViraFEST assay). TCR sequencing followed the expansion of antigen-specific T cells with peptide pools in ViraFEST. Convalescent patients tested SARS-CoV-2 PCR positive from March to December 2020, before Alpha, Beta and Delta emerged. The data originate from a study of vaccination and CD4 T cells after COVID-19. Study summary: After nasal swab PCR-confirmed SARS-CoV-2, several convalescents had mild disease and one severe. Convalescent donors were composed of six males and four females, of whom two were Hispanic.

CD4+ T cells that had been cultured provided DNA sequenced with the Oncomine TCR Beta short-read assay. MiXCR, run by TCRdb on the PCR reads, gives a single entry per CDR3 protein. There are 13,000 to 15,000 distinct CDR3 sequences in the sample; about 46% occur only once, and 14% to 15% lies in the top ten. Source material: CD4+ T cells from blood, cultured in vitro. The origin of this receptor is a human donor who had recovered from COVID-19.

The CDR3 loop reads CASSETGLPYNEQFF. The CDR3 DNA reads as TGTGCCAGCAGTGAAACGGGGCTCCCCTACAATGAGCAGTTCTTC. The J gene is TRBJ2-1, the V gene TRBV25-1; D assignment may be TRBD1 or TRBD2 (5 bases each). Germline CDR1 reads MGHDK; CDR2 reads SYGVNS. This CDR3 has 15 residues. Between the trimmed V and J ends, which lost 2 bases and 2 bases, there was a span of 10 bases.